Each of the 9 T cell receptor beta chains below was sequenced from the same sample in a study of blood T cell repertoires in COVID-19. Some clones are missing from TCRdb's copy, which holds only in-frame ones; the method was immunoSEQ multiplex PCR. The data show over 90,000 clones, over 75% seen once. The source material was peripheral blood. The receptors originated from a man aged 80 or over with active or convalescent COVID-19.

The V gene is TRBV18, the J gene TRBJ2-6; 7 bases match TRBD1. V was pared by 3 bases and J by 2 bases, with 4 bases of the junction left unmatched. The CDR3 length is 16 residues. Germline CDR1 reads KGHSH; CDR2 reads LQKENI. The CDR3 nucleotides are TGTGCCAGCTCACCCGGACAGGCCGCTGGGGCCAACGTCCTGACTTTC. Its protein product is CASSPGQAAGANVLTF.

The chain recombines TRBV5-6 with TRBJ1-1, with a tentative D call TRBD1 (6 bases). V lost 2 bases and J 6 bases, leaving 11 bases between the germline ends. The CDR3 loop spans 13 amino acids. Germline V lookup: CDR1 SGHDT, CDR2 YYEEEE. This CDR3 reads CASSFGPGAEAFF. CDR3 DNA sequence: TGTGCCAGCAGCTTTGGCCCAGGGGCTGAAGCTTTCTTT.

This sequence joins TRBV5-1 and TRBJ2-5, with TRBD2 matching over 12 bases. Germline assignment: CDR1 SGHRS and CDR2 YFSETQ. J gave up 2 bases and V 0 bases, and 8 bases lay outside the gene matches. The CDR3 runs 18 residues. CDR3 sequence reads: CASSLAPSGGADQETQYF. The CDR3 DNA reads TGCGCCAGCAGCTTGGCCCCTAGCGGGGGGGCGGATCAAGAGACCCAGTACTTC.

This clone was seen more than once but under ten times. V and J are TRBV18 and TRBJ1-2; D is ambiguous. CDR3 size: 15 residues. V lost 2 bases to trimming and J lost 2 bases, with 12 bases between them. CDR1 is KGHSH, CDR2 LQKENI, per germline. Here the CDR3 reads CASSPVEGANYGYTF. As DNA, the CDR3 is TGTGCCAGCTCACCAGTAGAGGGAGCGAACTATGGCTACACCTTC.

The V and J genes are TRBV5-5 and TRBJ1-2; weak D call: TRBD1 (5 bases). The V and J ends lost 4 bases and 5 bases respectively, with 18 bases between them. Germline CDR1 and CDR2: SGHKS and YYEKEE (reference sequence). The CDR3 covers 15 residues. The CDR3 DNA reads TGTGCCAGCAGCCTCCGGGACTCATTAACATATGGCTACACCTTC. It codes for CASSLRDSLTYGYTF.

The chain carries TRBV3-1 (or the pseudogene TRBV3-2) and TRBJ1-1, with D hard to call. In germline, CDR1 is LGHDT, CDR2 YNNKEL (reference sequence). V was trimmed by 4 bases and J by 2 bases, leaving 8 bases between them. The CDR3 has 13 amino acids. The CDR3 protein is CASSLSVNTEAFF. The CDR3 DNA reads TGTGCCAGCAGCCTCTCGGTTAACACTGAAGCTTTCTTT.

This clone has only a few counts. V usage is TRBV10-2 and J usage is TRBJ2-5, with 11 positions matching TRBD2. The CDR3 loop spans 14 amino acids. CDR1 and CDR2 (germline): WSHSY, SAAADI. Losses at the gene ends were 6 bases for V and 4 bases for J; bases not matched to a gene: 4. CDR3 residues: CASRSGLAGETQYF. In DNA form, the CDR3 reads TGCGCCAGCAGATCCGGACTAGCGGGAGAGACCCAGTACTTC.

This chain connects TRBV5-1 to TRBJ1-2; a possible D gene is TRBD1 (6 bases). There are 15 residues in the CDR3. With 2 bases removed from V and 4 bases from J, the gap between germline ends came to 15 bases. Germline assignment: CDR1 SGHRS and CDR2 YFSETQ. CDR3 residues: CASSLSGQEAYGYTF. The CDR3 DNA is TGCGCCAGCAGCTTATCGGGACAAGAGGCCTATGGCTACACCTTC. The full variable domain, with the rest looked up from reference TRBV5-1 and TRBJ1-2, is KAGVTQTPRYLIKTRGQQVTLSCSPISGHRSVSWYQQTPGQGLQFLFEYFSETQRNKGNFPGRFSGRQFSNSRSEMNVSTLELGDSALYLCASSLSGQEAYGYTFGSGTRLTVV.

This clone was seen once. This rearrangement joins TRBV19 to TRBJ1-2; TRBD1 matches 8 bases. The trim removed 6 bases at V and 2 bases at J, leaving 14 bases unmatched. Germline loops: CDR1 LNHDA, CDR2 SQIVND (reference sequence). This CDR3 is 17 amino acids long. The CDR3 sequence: CASSPARGQRGNYGYTF. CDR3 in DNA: TGTGCCAGTAGCCCCGCCAGGGGGCAACGGGGGAACTATGGCTACACCTTC.